These T cell receptor beta chains were read from a single sample in a study of cytomegalovirus exposure and HLA in healthy donors. Libraries were prepared by immunoSEQ multiplex PCR; TCRdb keeps only in-frame clonotypes and omits some of them. The sample includes more than 75,000 clones, about 87% of them seen just once. Sequenced sample: PBMCs. The receptors originated from a man aged 18 to 29 in good health and CMV-seronegative. Both conserved end residues are part of each CDR3. The order of the fields is J gene, D gene, V gene, clone size, CDR3 DNA, CDR3 protein. A D gene is named only where the DNA matches it firmly. Expanded clones are given a class, and other clones once, few, many or no size at all.

J: TRBJ1-1
D: -
V: TRBV5-1
size: few
DNA: TGCGCCAGCAGCTTCTTCCCGGGGGAAGCTTTCTTT
CDR3: CASSFFPGEAFF

J: TRBJ2-7
D: -
V: TRBV2
size: -
DNA: TGTGCCAGCAGCGCGGAAGGTTACGAGCAGTACTTC
CDR3: CASSAEGYEQYF

J: TRBJ2-7
D: TRBD1
V: TRBV6-6
size: -
DNA: TGTGCCAGCAGTTACTCGACAGGGGGGAAGTCCTACGAGCAGTACTTC
CDR3: CASSYSTGGKSYEQYF

J: TRBJ1-1
D: TRBD1
V: TRBV19
size: -
DNA: TGTGCCAGTAGTACTTCAGGGGGCAGGGGCACTGAAGCTTTCTTT
CDR3: CASSTSGGRGTEAFF

J: TRBJ1-1
D: TRBD1
V: TRBV5-1
size: -
DNA: TGCGCCAGCAGCCGAGGTTGGTGGAAACCGGAACCGGGACAGGGGACTGAAGCTTTCTTT
CDR3: CASSRGWWKPEPGQGTEAFF

J: TRBJ2-1
D: TRBD2
V: TRBV5-1
size: -
DNA: TGCGCCAGCAGCTTCCAGACTAGCGGACGTGAGCAGTTCTTC
CDR3: CASSFQTSGREQFF

J: TRBJ1-5
D: -
V: TRBV7-9
size: -
DNA: TGTGCCAGCAGCTTAGGCCTGGCGGGGGGCAGCAATCAGCCCCAGCATTTT
CDR3: CASSLGLAGGSNQPQHF

J: TRBJ2-7
D: TRBD2
V: TRBV5-5
size: once
DNA: TGTGCCAGCAGCTTTGCACTTGGGACTAGCGGGAGAGCCTCCTACGAGCAGTACTTC
CDR3: CASSFALGTSGRASYEQYF

J: TRBJ2-1
D: -
V: TRBV28
size: once
DNA: TGTGCCAGCAGTCAGAGCGGTAATGAGCAGTTCTTC
CDR3: CASSQSGNEQFF

J: TRBJ2-7
D: -
V: TRBV28
size: few
DNA: TGTGCCAGCAAGGAGGGGGACTACGAGCAGTACTTC
CDR3: CASKEGDYEQYF

J: TRBJ2-5
D: -
V: TRBV10-3
size: -
DNA: TGTGCCGTTGGGGGGACAGTAGAAGAGACCCAGTACTTC
CDR3: CAVGGTVEETQYF

J: TRBJ2-3
D: -
V: TRBV11-2
size: -
DNA: TGTGCCAGCAGCCCCGCGGGCAGGGGGGACACAGATACGCAGTATTTT
CDR3: CASSPAGRGDTDTQYF

J: TRBJ1-1
D: -
V: TRBV5-1
size: -
DNA: TGCGCCAGCAGCTTGGGTAGGGGTTCGAACACTGAAGCTTTCTTT
CDR3: CASSLGRGSNTEAFF

J: TRBJ2-7
D: -
V: TRBV5-1
size: few
DNA: TGCGCCAGCAGCTTGGCTCACTTTGATGCGATCGAGCAGTACTTC
CDR3: CASSLAHFDAIEQYF

J: TRBJ1-1
D: -
V: TRBV19
size: -
DNA: TGTGCCAGTAGTGCGGGACTTTTTAACACTGAAGCTTTCTTT
CDR3: CASSAGLFNTEAFF

J: TRBJ2-7
D: -
V: TRBV7-2
size: -
DNA: TGTGCCAGCAGCTTAGTAGGGGGTAAGGGGCCAACCTACGAGCAGTACTTC
CDR3: CASSLVGGKGPTYEQYF